This T cell receptor beta chain emerged from a study of radiotherapy plus CTLA-4 blockade in lung cancer. The method was immunoSEQ multiplex PCR; TCRdb's version includes in-frame clones alone and lacks a portion of them. The sample carries more than 35,000 clones, around 83% recorded once. Worth noting for this clone: Its matching antigen is unknown.

Study-wide findings and caveats: Tumor-origin TCR clones grew in blood after radiotherapy plus ipilimumab. The best prediction of response reportedly came from early blood T cell clone dynamics, with interferon-beta.

In chemo-refractory metastatic non-small-cell lung cancer, patients got ipilimumab CTLA-4 blockade together with focal radiation. This TCR derives from a human donor with non-small cell lung cancer who had stable disease on radiotherapy plus ipilimumab. Sequencing used peripheral blood, obtained from a patient treated with radiotherapy plus ipilimumab.

CDR3 region: CASRFAGTGSSYEQYF. CDR3 nucleotides: TGTGCCAGCAGATTCGCCGGGACAGGGAGCTCCTACGAGCAGTACTTC. V and J are TRBV28 and TRBJ2-7, with TRBD1 identical over 9 bases. The germline V gene has CDR1 MDHEN and CDR2 SYDVKM. After removal of 6 bases from V and 0 bases from J, the junction contained 9 bases not matched to a gene. The CDR3 runs 16 residues.